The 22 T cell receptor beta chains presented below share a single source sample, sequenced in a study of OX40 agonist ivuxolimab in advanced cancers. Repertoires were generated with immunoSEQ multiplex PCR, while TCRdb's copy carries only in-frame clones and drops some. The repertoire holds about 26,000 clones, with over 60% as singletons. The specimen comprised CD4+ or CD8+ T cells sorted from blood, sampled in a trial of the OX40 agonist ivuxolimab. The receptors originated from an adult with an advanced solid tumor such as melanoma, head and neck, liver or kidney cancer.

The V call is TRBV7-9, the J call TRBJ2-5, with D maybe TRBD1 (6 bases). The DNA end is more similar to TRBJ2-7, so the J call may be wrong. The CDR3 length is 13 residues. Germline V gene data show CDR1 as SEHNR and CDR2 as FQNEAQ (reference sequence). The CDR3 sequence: CASSPQGRHEQYF. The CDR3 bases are TGTGCCAGCAGCCCACAGGGTCGGCACGAGCAGTACTTC.

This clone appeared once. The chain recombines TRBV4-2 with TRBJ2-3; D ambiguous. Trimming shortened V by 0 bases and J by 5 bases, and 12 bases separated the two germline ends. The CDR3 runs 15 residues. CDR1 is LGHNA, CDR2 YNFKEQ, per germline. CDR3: CASSQERRALDTQYF. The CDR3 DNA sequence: TGTGCCAGCAGCCAAGAGCGGCGAGCATTAGATACGCAGTATTTT.

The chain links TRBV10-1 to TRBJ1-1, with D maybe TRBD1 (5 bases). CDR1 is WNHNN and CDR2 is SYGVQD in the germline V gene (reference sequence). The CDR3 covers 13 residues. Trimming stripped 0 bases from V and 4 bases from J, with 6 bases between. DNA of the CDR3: TGCGCCAGCAGTGAGTCGGGGGGCACTGAAGCTTTCTTT. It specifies CASSESGGTEAFF.

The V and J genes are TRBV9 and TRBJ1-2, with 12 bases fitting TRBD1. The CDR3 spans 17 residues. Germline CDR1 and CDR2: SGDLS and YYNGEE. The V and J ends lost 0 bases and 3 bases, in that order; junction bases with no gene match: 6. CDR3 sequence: CASSVVRDRGLDYGYTF. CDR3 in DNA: TGTGCCAGCAGCGTAGTGCGGGACAGGGGGCTTGACTATGGCTACACCTTC.

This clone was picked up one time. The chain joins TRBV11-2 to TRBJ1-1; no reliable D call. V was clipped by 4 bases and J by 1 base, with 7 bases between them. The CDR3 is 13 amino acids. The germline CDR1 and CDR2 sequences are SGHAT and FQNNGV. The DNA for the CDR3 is TGTGCCAGCAGCTCTACCCGGAACACTGAAGCTTTCTTT. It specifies CASSSTRNTEAFF.

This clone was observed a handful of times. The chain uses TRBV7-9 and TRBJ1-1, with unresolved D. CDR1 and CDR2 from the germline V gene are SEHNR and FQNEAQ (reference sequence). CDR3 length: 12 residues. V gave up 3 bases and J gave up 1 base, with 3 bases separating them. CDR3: CASSFQNTEAFF. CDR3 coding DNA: TGTGCCAGCAGCTTCCAGAACACTGAAGCTTTCTTT.

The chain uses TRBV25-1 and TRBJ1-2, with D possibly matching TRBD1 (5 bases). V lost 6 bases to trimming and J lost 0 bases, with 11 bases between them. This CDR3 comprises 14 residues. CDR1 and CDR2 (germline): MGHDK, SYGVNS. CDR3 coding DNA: TGTGCCAGCAGGGGGGACGGAGCTAACTATGGCTACACCTTC. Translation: CASRGDGANYGYTF.

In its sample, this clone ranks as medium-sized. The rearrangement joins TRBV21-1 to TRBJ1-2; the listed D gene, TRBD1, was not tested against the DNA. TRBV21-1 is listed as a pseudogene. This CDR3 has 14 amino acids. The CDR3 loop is CASSKEAGVYGYTF. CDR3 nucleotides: TGTGCCAGCAGCAAAGAGGCAGGGGTCTATGGCTACACCTTC.

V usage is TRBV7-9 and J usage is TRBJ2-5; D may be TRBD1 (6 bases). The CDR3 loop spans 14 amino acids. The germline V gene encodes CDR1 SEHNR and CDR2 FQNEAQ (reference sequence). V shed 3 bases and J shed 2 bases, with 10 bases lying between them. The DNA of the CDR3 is TGTGCCAGCAGCTTCGGACAGCCACAAGAGACCCAGTACTTC. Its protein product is CASSFGQPQETQYF.

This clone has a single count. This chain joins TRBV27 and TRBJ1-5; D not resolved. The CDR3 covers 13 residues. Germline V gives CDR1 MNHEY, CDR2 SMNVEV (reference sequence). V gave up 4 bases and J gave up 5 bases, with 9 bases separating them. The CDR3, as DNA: TGTGCCAGCAGTTCTCGGATGGATCAGCCCCAGCATTTT. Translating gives CASSSRMDQPQHF.

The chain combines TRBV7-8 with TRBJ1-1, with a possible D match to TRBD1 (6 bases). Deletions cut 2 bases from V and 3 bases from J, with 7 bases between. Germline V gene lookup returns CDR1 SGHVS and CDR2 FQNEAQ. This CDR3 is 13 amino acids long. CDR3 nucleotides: TGTGCCAGCAGCTTAAGGGGGGACACTGAAGCTTTCTTT. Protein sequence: CASSLRGDTEAFF. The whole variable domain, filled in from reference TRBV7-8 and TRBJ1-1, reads GAGVSQSPRYKVAKRGQDVALRCDPISGHVSLFWYQQALGQGPEFLTYFQNEAQLDKSGLPSDRFFAERPEGSVSTLKIQRTQQEDSAVYLCASSLRGDTEAFFGQGTRLTVV.

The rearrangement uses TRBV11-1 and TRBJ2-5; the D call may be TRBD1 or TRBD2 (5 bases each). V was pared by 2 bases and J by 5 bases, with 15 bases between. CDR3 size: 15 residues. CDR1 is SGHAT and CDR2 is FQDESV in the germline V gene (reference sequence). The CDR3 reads CASSLPGPYGETQYF. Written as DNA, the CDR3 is TGTGCCAGCAGCTTACCGGGACCCTACGGGGAGACCCAGTACTTC.

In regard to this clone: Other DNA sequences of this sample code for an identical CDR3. The CDR3 coding sequence is TGTGCCAGCAGTGAGCAGGGGCCTAACACCGGGGAGCTGTTTTTT. Translated: CASSEQGPNTGELFF. The chain recombines TRBV2 with TRBJ2-2; a possible D gene is TRBD1 (6 bases). The ends were cut back, 3 bases at V and 2 bases at J, with 10 bases in the middle. Looked up from germline, CDR1 is SNHLY and CDR2 is FYNNEI. This CDR3 is 15 amino acids long.

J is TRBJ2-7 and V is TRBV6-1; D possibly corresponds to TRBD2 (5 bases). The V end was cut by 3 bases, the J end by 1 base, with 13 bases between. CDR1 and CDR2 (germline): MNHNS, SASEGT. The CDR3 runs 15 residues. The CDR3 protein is CASSDFLARSYEQYF. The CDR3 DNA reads TGTGCCAGCAGTGACTTCTTAGCGAGGTCCTACGAGCAGTACTTC.

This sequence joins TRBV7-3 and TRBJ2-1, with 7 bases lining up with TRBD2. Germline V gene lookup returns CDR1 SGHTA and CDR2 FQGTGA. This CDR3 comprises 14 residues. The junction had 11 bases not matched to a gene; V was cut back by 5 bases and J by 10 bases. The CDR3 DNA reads TGTGCCAGCAGCCCTCAAGGACTAGATGGCGAGCAGTTCTTC. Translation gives CASSPQGLDGEQFF.

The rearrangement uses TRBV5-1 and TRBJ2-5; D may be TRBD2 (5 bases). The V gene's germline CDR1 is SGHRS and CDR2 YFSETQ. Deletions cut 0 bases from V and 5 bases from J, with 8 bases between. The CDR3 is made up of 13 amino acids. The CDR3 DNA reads TGCGCCAGCAGCTTGGAGACGGGGGAGACCCAGTACTTC. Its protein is CASSLETGETQYF.

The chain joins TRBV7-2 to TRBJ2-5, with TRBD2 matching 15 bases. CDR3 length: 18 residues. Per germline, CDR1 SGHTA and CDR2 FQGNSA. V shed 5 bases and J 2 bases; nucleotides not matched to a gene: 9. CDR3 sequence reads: CASSRRTSGGAGQETQYF. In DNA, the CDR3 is TGTGCCAGCAGCCGACGGACTAGCGGGGGGGCGGGGCAAGAGACCCAGTACTTC.

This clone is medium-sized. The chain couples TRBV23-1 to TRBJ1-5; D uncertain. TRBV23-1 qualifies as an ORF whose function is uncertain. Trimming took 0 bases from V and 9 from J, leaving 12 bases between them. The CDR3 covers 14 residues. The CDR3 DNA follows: TGCGCCAGCAGTCAATCGGAGGGTTATCTGCCCCAGCATTTT. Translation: CASSQSEGYLPQHF.

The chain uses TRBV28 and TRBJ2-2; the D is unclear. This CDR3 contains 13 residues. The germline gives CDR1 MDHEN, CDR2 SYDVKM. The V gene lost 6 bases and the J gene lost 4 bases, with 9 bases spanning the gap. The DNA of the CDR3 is TGTGCCAGCAGGGGCCCCGTCACCGGGGAGCTGTTTTTT. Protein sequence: CASRGPVTGELFF.

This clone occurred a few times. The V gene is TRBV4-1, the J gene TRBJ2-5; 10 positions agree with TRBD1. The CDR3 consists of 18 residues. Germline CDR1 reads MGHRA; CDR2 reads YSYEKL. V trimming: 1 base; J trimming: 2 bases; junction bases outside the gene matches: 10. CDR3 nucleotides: TGCGCCAGCAGCCAAGTCACCACCGGGACAGGGGAACAAGAGACCCAGTACTTC. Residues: CASSQVTTGTGEQETQYF.

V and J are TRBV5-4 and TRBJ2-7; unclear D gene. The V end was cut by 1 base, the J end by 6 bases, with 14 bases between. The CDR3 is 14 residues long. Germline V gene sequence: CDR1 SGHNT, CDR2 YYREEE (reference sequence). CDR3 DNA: TGTGCCAGCAGCTTGAGTGGCCCCTACGGCGAGCAGTACTTC. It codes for CASSLSGPYGEQYF.

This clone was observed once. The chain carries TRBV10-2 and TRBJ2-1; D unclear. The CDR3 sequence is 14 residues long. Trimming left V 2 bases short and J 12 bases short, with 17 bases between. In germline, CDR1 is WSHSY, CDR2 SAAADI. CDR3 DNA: TGCGCCAGCAGTGAGCCGCAGGACCTCTTTCGGCAGTTCTTC. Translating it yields CASSEPQDLFRQFF.